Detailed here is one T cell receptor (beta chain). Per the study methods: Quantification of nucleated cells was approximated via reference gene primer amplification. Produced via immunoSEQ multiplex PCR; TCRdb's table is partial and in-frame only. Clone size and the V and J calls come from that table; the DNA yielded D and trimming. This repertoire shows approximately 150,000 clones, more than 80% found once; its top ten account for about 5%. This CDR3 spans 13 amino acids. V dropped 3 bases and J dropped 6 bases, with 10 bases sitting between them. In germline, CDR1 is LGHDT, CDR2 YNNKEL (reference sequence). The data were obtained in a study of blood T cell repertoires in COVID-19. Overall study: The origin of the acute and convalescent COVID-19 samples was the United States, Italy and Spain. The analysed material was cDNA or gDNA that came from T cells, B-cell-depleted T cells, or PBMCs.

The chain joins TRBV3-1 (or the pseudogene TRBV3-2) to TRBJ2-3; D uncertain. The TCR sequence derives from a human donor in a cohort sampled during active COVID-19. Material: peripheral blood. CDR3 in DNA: TGTGCCAGCAGCCAGGAGAATAGGGATACGCAGTATTTT. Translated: CASSQENRDTQYF.